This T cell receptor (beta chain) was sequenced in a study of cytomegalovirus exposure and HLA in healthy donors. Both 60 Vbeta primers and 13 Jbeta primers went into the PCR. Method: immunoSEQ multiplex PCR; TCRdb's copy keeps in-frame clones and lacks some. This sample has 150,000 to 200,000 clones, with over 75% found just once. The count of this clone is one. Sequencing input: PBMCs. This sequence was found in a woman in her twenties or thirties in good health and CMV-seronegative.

DNA for the CDR3: TGTGCCAGCAGCTTAAACGGGGGGGGCGCCGAGCAGTACTTC. Protein product: CASSLNGGGAEQYF. The rearrangement uses TRBV11-3 and TRBJ2-7; TRBD2 aligns across 8 bases. CDR1 SGHNT and CDR2 YENEEA come from the germline V gene. V was pared by 2 bases and J by 6 bases, with 6 bases of the junction left unmatched. The CDR3 is 14 residues long. The whole variable domain, remainder taken from reference TRBV11-3 and TRBJ2-7, is EAGVVQSPRYKIIEKKQPVAFWCNPISGHNTLYWYLQNLGQGPELLIRYENEEAVDDSQLPKDRFSAERLKGVDSTLKIQPAELGDSAVYLCASSLNGGGAEQYFGPGTRLTVT.